A single sample gave rise to the 25 T cell receptor beta chains below, sequenced in a study of identifying expanded T cells in peripheral blood. TCRdb keeps only in-frame clones here, not all; method: immunoSEQ multiplex PCR. The data contain around 120,000 clones, 75% to 90% of them singletons. Sequenced material: blood. The receptors were gathered from a person aged 18-70 years in good health.

This clone came up once. The V call is TRBV4-3, the J call TRBJ1-5, with D hard to call. From germline, CDR1 is LGHNA and CDR2 YSLEER. Deletions cut 0 bases from V and 2 bases from J, with 17 bases between. CDR3 length: 18 amino acids. CDR3 in DNA: TGCGCCAGCAGCCAAGAATTGGGTCCCGCGGGCCGCAATCAGCCCCAGCATTTT. It translates to CASSQELGPAGRNQPQHF.

Only one count was recorded for this clone. This chain joins TRBV15 and TRBJ2-2, with TRBD2 matching over 8 bases. The length of the CDR3 is 19 residues. V trimming: 0 bases; J trimming: 3 bases; junction bases outside the gene matches: 12. Per the germline V gene, CDR1 is LNHNV and CDR2 is YYDKDF (reference sequence). The DNA for the CDR3 is TGTGCCACCAGCAGAGAAAAAGCCCACGGGACTAGATACACCGGGGAGCTGTTTTTT. It specifies CATSREKAHGTRYTGELFF.

This clone was observed a single time. The V gene is TRBV28, the J gene TRBJ1-4; a possible D gene is TRBD1 (6 bases). Between the trimmed V and J ends, which lost 5 bases and 0 bases, there was a span of 16 bases. CDR1 is MDHEN, CDR2 SYDVKM, per germline. The CDR3 is 17 amino acids. Written as DNA, the CDR3 is TGTGCCAGCAGTGAATTCGAACGGGACACAACTAATGAAAAACTGTTTTTT. Translation gives CASSEFERDTTNEKLFF.

This chain links TRBV4-3 with TRBJ2-7; TRBD1 might be the D (6 bases). The germline V gene has CDR1 LGHNA and CDR2 YSLEER. V shed 1 base and J shed 1 base, with 11 bases lying between them. CDR3 length: 15 residues. CDR3 region: CASSQGFGQSYEQYF. The CDR3 DNA sequence: TGCGCCAGCAGCCAAGGTTTCGGACAGTCCTACGAGCAGTACTTC.

V usage is TRBV5-4 and J usage is TRBJ2-3; D not resolved. This CDR3 comprises 17 residues. Trimming took off 2 bases at V and 0 bases at J, with 16 bases between the two ends. Germline assignment: CDR1 SGHNT and CDR2 YYREEE (reference sequence). The CDR3 is CASSFFDGPSSTDTQYF. As DNA, the CDR3 is TGTGCCAGCAGCTTTTTTGACGGACCCTCTAGCACAGATACGCAGTATTTT.

This chain joins TRBV2 and TRBJ2-7, with D possibly TRBD1 on 5 matching bases. This CDR3 contains 15 residues. Germline CDR1 SNHLY, CDR2 FYNNEI. Between the trimmed V and J ends, which lost 2 bases and 5 bases, there was a span of 16 bases. CDR3 coding DNA: TGTGCCAGCAGTGAATTTAGGCAGGGTCTACACGAGCAGTACTTC. Its translation is CASSEFRQGLHEQYF.

This clone showed up just once. The chain employs TRBV5-1 and TRBJ2-2, with D perhaps TRBD2 (5 bases). Trimming pared 2 bases from V and 5 bases from J, leaving 10 bases between. CDR3 length equals 14 residues. Per the germline V gene, CDR1 is SGHRS and CDR2 is YFSETQ. CDR3 region: CASSFLARTGELFF. In DNA, the CDR3 is TGCGCCAGCAGCTTTCTAGCAAGAACCGGGGAGCTGTTTTTT.

The V gene is TRBV4-1, the J gene TRBJ2-7; the D gene is possibly TRBD1 (6 bases). Trimming cost V 1 base and J 6 bases, with 13 bases left between them. This CDR3 has 14 residues. CDR1 MGHRA and CDR2 YSYEKL come from the germline V gene. DNA for the CDR3: TGCGCCAGCAGCCAAGTCTCCAGGGGAAGCGAGCAGTACTTC. Translated: CASSQVSRGSEQYF.

The gene calls are TRBV30 and TRBJ2-3; unclear D gene. Germline V lookup: CDR1 GTSNPN, CDR2 SVGIG (reference sequence). Between the trimmed V and J ends, which lost 2 bases and 4 bases, there was a span of 7 bases. This CDR3 has 12 amino acids. Here the CDR3 reads CAWSSGSDTQYF. CDR3 sequence (DNA): TGTGCCTGGAGTTCCGGGTCAGATACGCAGTATTTT.

The chain is built from TRBV23-1 and TRBJ1-6; 7 bases map to TRBD1. TRBV23-1 is an ORF for which the function is uncertain. J lost 6 bases, V lost 2 bases, and 7 bases had no gene match. CDR3 size: 16 residues. CDR3 sequence: CASSQATGLFNSPLHF. Written as DNA, the CDR3 is TGCGCCAGCAGTCAAGCGACAGGGCTGTTTAATTCACCCCTCCACTTT.

Of note for this clone: Other DNA sequences within the sample encode an identical CDR3. The V call is TRBV6-5, the J call TRBJ1-5; D is possibly TRBD1 (6 bases). The CDR3 consists of 14 residues. In germline, CDR1 is MNHEY, CDR2 SVGAGI. V lost 6 bases, J lost 7 bases, and 16 bases lay in between. The CDR3 coding sequence is TGTGCCAGCAGCCCACAGGGATCGGGGCAGCCCCAGCATTTT. As protein: CASSPQGSGQPQHF.

This clone has just one count. The identical CDR3 is also encoded by other nucleotide sequences in the sample. V gene TRBV5-1 combines with J gene TRBJ2-3; 7 nucleotides agree with TRBD1. V gave up 4 bases and J gave up 4 bases; unmatched junction bases: 9. Germline CDR1 reads SGHRS; CDR2 reads YFSETQ. The CDR3 consists of 15 residues. CDR3 protein: CASSLTGKGADTQYF. The CDR3 region has the DNA TGCGCCAGCAGCCTGACAGGGAAGGGTGCAGATACGCAGTATTTT. The full variable domain, in which reference TRBV5-1 and TRBJ2-3 provide the parts outside the CDR3, is KAGVTQTPRYLIKTRGQQVTLSCSPISGHRSVSWYQQTPGQGLQFLFEYFSETQRNKGNFPGRFSGRQFSNSRSEMNVSTLELGDSALYLCASSLTGKGADTQYFGPGTRLTVL.

The rearrangement uses TRBV12-5 and TRBJ1-6; TRBD1 might be the D (5 bases). Germline-derived CDR1 and CDR2 are LGHNT and FRNRAP. With 1 base removed from V and 7 bases from J, the gap between germline ends came to 11 bases. This CDR3 comprises 15 residues. The CDR3: CASGLADSLNSPLHF. In DNA, the CDR3 is TGTGCTAGTGGTTTGGCCGACAGTCTAAATTCACCCCTCCACTTT.

The chain couples TRBV19 to TRBJ1-1; the D is unclear. Germline CDR1 LNHDA, CDR2 SQIVND (reference sequence). CDR3 length: 14 amino acids. The ends were cut back, 1 base at V and 1 base at J, with 7 bases in the middle. CDR3 nucleotides: TGTGCCAGTAGTATAGGCCGGGCGAACACTGAAGCTTTCTTT. Protein sequence: CASSIGRANTEAFF.

This clone was seen once. The chain employs TRBV19 and TRBJ2-3; D call uncertain. V was pared by 3 bases and J by 0 bases, with 13 bases between. The CDR3 totals 16 residues. Germline V CDR1 and CDR2: LNHDA, SQIVND (reference sequence). CDR3: CASSIFIGVSTDTQYF. As DNA, the CDR3 is TGTGCCAGTAGTATTTTTATAGGAGTGAGCACAGATACGCAGTATTTT.

The chain links TRBV19 to TRBJ1-1, with a tentative D call TRBD1 (6 bases). Germline V gene lookup returns CDR1 LNHDA and CDR2 SQIVND (reference sequence). Trimming pared 4 bases from V and 6 bases from J, leaving 15 bases between. The CDR3 loop spans 14 amino acids. The CDR3 region has the DNA TGTGCCAGTAGTAGCCCGGGGAAGGGGGCTGAAGCTTTCTTT. Its protein is CASSSPGKGAEAFF.

V gene TRBV11-1 combines with J gene TRBJ1-1; D uncertain. The V end lost 1 base, the J end lost 3 bases, and 6 bases lay between the germline ends. Germline CDR1 SGHAT, CDR2 FQDESV (reference sequence). CDR3 length: 13 amino acids. The CDR3 spells CASSLGDYTEAFF. The CDR3 DNA follows: TGTGCCAGCAGCTTAGGGGATTACACTGAAGCTTTCTTT.

The chain joins TRBV15 to TRBJ2-5; D is perhaps TRBD2 (5 bases). Germline V gene data show CDR1 as LNHNV and CDR2 as YYDKDF (reference sequence). The CDR3 extends over 15 amino acids. V was cut by 1 base and J by 4 bases, with 13 bases left in between. CDR3 loop: CATSRVGSSGETQYF. The DNA for the CDR3 is TGTGCCACCAGCAGAGTAGGGTCCAGCGGAGAGACCCAGTACTTC.

This chain connects TRBV9 to TRBJ2-1, with D possibly called TRBD1 or TRBD2 (5 bases each). Germline CDR1 reads SGDLS; CDR2 reads YYNGEE. CDR3 length: 16 residues. Deletions cut 0 bases from V and 4 bases from J, with 14 bases between. The chain's CDR3 is CASSVAGAGSYNEQFF. The CDR3 nucleotides are TGTGCCAGCAGCGTAGCCGGGGCGGGCTCTTACAATGAGCAGTTCTTC.

As DNA, the CDR3 is TGTGCCAGCAGCCAACAGGGGGCAGGGAACTATGGCTACACCTTC. This translates into CASSQQGAGNYGYTF. The rearrangement joins TRBV7-8 to TRBJ1-2, with 9 bases lining up with TRBD1. The germline V gene has CDR1 SGHVS and CDR2 FQNEAQ. With V trimmed by 5 bases and J by 2 bases, 6 bases remained unmatched. This CDR3 is built from 15 residues.

CDR3 protein: CASSLEIAGYGYTF. The CDR3 DNA sequence: TGTGCCAGCAGCTTGGAGATAGCCGGTTATGGCTACACCTTC. The chain uses TRBV5-4 and TRBJ1-2; D is unclear. The V end was cut by 0 bases, the J end by 5 bases, with 11 bases between. Germline V CDR1 and CDR2: SGHNT, YYREEE (reference sequence). This CDR3 is 14 amino acids long.

V gene TRBV7-9 combines with J gene TRBJ2-5; D ambiguous. The CDR3 is made up of 11 amino acids. Germline CDR1 SEHNR, CDR2 FQNEAQ (reference sequence). Trimming removed 4 bases at V and 5 bases at J, with 5 bases between. In DNA, the CDR3 is TGTGCCAGCAGCTACGGGGAGACCCAGTACTTC. It is translated as CASSYGETQYF.

The rearrangement joins TRBV4-1 to TRBJ1-2; no definite D call. CDR3 length equals 16 residues. V gave up 4 bases and J gave up 8 bases, with 23 bases separating them. Germline values: CDR1 MGHRA, CDR2 YSYEKL. CDR3 coding DNA: TGCGCCAGCAGCCCAGGCACAGCTCTACTGGGGAAAGGCTACACCTTC. This translates into CASSPGTALLGKGYTF.

J is TRBJ2-5 and V is TRBV4-1, with 13 bases lining up with TRBD2. Trimming took 1 base from V and 4 from J; bases not matched to a gene: 9. Germline V gene lookup returns CDR1 MGHRA and CDR2 YSYEKL. The length of the CDR3 is 18 residues. CDR3 sequence reads: CASSQGTSGGIGRETQYF. CDR3 sequence (DNA): TGCGCCAGCAGCCAAGGGACTAGCGGGGGTATAGGGAGAGAGACCCAGTACTTC.

V is TRBV5-1 and J is TRBJ2-5, with 8 positions matching TRBD1. Germline lookup yields CDR1 SGHRS and CDR2 YFSETQ. V lost 4 bases, J lost 0 bases, and 2 bases stayed unmatched. There are 14 residues in the CDR3. CDR3 loop: CASSAGGYQETQYF. Written as DNA, the CDR3 is TGCGCCAGCAGCGCAGGGGGCTACCAAGAGACCCAGTACTTC.